This TCR beta chain was sequenced in a study of T cell responses to AZD1222 COVID-19 vaccine. Measured with immunoSEQ multiplex PCR; TCRdb has only the in-frame clones, and not every one. This table has roughly 130,000 clones, roughly 85% appearing once. The V gene lost 3 bases and the J gene lost 4 bases, with 18 bases spanning the gap. The CDR3 consists of 16 residues. From germline, CDR1 is SGHTA and CDR2 FQGNSA. This clone was detected only once. The chain recombines TRBV7-2 with TRBJ1-1; D remains unclear. This receptor was taken from an adult in good health. Source: peripheral blood, taken on day 0 of AZD1222 vaccination. The CDR3 protein is CASSFNFGGRVTEAFF. The CDR3 nucleotides read TGTGCCAGCAGCTTCAATTTTGGTGGACGTGTCACTGAAGCTTTCTTT.